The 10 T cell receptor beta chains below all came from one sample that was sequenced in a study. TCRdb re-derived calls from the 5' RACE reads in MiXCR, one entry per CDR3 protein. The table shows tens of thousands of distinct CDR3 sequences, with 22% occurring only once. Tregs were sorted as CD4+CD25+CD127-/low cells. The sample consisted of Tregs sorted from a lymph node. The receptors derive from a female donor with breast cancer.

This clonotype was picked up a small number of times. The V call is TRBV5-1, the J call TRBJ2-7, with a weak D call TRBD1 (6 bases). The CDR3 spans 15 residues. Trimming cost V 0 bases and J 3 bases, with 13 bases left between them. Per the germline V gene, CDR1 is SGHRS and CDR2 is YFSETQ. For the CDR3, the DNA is TGCGCCAGCAGCTTGGGTGGGACACGTAACTACGAGCAGTACTTC. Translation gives CASSLGGTRNYEQYF.

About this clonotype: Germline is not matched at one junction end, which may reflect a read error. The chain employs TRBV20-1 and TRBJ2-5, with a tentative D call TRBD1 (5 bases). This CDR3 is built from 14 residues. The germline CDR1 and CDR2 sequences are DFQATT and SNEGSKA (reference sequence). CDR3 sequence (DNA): TGCAGAGCTAGAGATCCGCGCCAGGGAGAGACCCAGTACTTC. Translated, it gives CRARDPRQGETQYF.

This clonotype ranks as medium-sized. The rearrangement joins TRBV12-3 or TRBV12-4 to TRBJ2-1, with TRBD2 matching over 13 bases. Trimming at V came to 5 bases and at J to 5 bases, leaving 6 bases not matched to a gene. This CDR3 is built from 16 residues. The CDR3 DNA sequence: TGTGCCAGCAGTACGGGACTAGCGGGATTGAACAATGAGCAGTTCTTC. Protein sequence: CASSTGLAGLNNEQFF.

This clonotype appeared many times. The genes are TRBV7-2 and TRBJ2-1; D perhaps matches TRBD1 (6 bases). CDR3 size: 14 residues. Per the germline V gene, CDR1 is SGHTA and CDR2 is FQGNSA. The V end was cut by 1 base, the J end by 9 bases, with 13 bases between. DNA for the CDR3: TGTGCCAGCAGCTTAGTCCCCCGAGGGGGTGAGCAGTTCTTC. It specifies CASSLVPRGGEQFF.

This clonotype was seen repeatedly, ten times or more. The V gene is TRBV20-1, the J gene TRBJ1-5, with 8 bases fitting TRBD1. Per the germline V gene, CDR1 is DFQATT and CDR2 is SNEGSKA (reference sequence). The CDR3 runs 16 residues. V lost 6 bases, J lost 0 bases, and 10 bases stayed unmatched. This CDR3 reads CSAGTGFPYSNQPQHF. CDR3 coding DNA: TGCAGTGCCGGGACAGGTTTTCCCTATAGCAATCAGCCCCAGCATTTT.

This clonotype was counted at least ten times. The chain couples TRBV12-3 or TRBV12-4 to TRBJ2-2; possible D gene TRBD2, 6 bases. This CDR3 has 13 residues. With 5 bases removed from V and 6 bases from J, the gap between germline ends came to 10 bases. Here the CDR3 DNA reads TGTGCCAGCAGTCCCGGGGGTGCCGGGGAGCTGTTTTTT. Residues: CASSPGGAGELFF.

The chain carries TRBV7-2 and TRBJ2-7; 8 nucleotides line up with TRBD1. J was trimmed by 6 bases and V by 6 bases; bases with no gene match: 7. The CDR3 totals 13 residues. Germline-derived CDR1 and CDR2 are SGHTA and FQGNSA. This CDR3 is CASSLDRVGEQYF. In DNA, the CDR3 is TGTGCCAGCAGTTTGGACAGGGTGGGCGAGCAGTACTTC.

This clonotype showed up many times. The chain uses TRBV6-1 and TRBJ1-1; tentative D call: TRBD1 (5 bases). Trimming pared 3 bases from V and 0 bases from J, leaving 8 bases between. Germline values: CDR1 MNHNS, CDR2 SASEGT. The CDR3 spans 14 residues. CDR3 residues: CASSDQGVNTEAFF. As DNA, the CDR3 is TGTGCCAGCAGTGACCAAGGGGTGAACACTGAAGCTTTCTTT.

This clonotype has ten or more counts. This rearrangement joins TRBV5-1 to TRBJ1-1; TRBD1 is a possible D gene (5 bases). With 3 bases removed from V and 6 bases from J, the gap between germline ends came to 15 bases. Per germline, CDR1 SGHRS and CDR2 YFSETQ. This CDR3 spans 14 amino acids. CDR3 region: CASSYRGDGAEAFF. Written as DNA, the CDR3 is TGCGCCAGCAGCTATCGAGGGGATGGGGCTGAAGCTTTCTTT.

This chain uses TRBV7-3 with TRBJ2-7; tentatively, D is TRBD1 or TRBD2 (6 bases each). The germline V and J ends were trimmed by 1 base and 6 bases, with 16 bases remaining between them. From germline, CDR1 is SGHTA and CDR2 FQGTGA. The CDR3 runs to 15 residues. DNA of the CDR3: TGTGCCAGCAGCTTAAGAGGAGGGGCAGGGGCCGAGCAGTACTTC. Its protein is CASSLRGGAGAEQYF.